The 11 T cell receptor beta chains presented below share a single source sample, sequenced in a study of radiation and T cells in renal cell carcinoma. Stated time point: baseline pretreatment blood. Regarding treatment: 15 Gy SBRT to primary tumor, nephrectomy 4 weeks later. Assay: immunoSEQ multiplex PCR; the TCRdb copy retains only in-frame clones and omits some. The data hold about 130,000 clones, with about 88% observed a single time. The sequencing here drew on blood, taken from a patient whose treatment included radiotherapy and nephrectomy. The receptors shown here come from a woman aged 50 to 60 with renal cell carcinoma.

This rearrangement joins TRBV29-1 to TRBJ2-6; the D is unclear. V shed 7 bases and J shed 0 bases, with 7 bases lying between them. The CDR3 totals 13 residues. CDR1 is SQVTM, CDR2 ANQGSEA, per germline. The CDR3 spells CSARPSGANVLTF. CDR3 bases: TGCAGCGCCAGACCCTCTGGGGCCAACGTCCTGACTTTC.

This CDR3 is CASSSNNYYGYTF. The CDR3 DNA reads TGTGCCAGCAGCTCGAATAATTACTATGGCTACACCTTC. The gene calls are TRBV5-6 and TRBJ1-2; D unclear. Trimming cost V 3 bases and J 3 bases, with 9 bases left between them. The CDR3 is made up of 13 amino acids. Germline V CDR1 and CDR2: SGHDT, YYEEEE.

This clone has more than one count but fewer than ten. V gene TRBV10-3 combines with J gene TRBJ1-5; D is uncertain. Germline CDR1 reads ENHRY; CDR2 reads SYGVKD. The CDR3 sequence is 13 residues long. Trimming took 7 bases from V and 4 from J, leaving 11 bases between them. In nucleotides, the CDR3 is TGTGCCATCATGAGCGGTCCGAATCAGCCCCAGCATTTT. Amino acid sequence: CAIMSGPNQPQHF.

The V and J genes are TRBV9 and TRBJ2-5, with TRBD2 identical over 9 bases. After removal of 0 bases from V and 1 base from J, the junction contained 1 base not matched to a gene. The germline CDR1 and CDR2 sequences are SGDLS and YYNGEE. The CDR3 spans 15 residues. CDR3 nucleotide sequence: TGTGCCAGCAGCGTAGGACTAGCGGCCCAAGAGACCCAGTACTTC. Its translation is CASSVGLAAQETQYF.

The chain joins TRBV19 to TRBJ1-2; D ambiguous. The V gene's germline CDR1 is LNHDA and CDR2 SQIVND (reference sequence). The CDR3 has 14 residues. Trimming took off 3 bases at V and 3 bases at J, with 11 bases between the two ends. The CDR3 coding sequence is TGTGCCAGTAGTATTACGGTGACGGACTATGGCTACACCTTC. Protein: CASSITVTDYGYTF.

This chain links TRBV6-6 with TRBJ1-6; D unclear. Per germline, CDR1 MNHNY and CDR2 SVGAGI (reference sequence). The CDR3 spans 15 residues. Trimming took 0 bases from V and 3 from J, leaving 6 bases between them. CDR3 sequence (DNA): TGTGCCAGCAGTTACTCGGGAGGCTATAATTCACCCCTCCACTTT. Translating it yields CASSYSGGYNSPLHF.

The V and J genes are TRBV15 and TRBJ2-4, with D possibly being TRBD1 or TRBD2 (5 bases each). Germline-derived CDR1 and CDR2 are LNHNV and YYDKDF (reference sequence). The CDR3 consists of 15 residues. The V end lost 0 bases, the J end lost 6 bases, and 12 bases lay between the germline ends. The CDR3 is CATSREPGTTNIQYF. The CDR3 region has the DNA TGTGCCACCAGCAGAGAACCTGGGACCACAAACATTCAGTACTTC.

The chain joins TRBV6-1 to TRBJ1-1, with D perhaps matching TRBD1 (5 bases). Trimming took off 7 bases at V and 0 bases at J, with 9 bases between the two ends. This CDR3 contains 13 residues. Germline loops: CDR1 MNHNS, CDR2 SASEGT. The DNA of the CDR3 is TGTGCCAGCAAGGAGGGGCTGAACACTGAAGCTTTCTTT. It codes for CASKEGLNTEAFF.

This clone appeared once. This chain connects TRBV7-3 to TRBJ2-3; 15 nucleotides line up with TRBD2. V shed 4 bases and J 3 bases; nucleotides not matched to a gene: 5. The length of the CDR3 is 17 residues. Germline V lookup: CDR1 SGHTA, CDR2 FQGTGA. The CDR3 DNA reads TGTGCCAGCAGCTCGAGGACTAGCGGGGGGGCAACAGATACGCAGTATTTT. Protein sequence: CASSSRTSGGATDTQYF.

This clone was seen at least ten times. This chain uses TRBV5-6 with TRBJ1-2; D is unresolved. From germline, CDR1 is SGHDT and CDR2 YYEEEE. The CDR3 has 15 residues. The V gene lost 0 bases and the J gene lost 4 bases, with 13 bases spanning the gap. The CDR3 DNA reads TGTGCCAGCAGCTTGGCCATTCGGGGAAGCTATGGCTACACCTTC. Protein: CASSLAIRGSYGYTF.

The rearrangement links TRBV7-6 to TRBJ2-5, with TRBD2 as a possible D gene (5 bases). Trimming left V 0 bases short and J 5 bases short, with 7 bases between. This CDR3 region has 13 residues. Germline V gene lookup returns CDR1 SGHVS and CDR2 FNYEAQ. DNA of the CDR3: TGTGCCAGCAGCTTAGCGCGAGGGGAGACCCAGTACTTC. Protein product: CASSLARGETQYF.